This TCR beta chain was profiled in a study of CD8+ T cells in alopecia areata. The CDR3 has 14 amino acids. Trimming took off 3 bases at V and 3 bases at J, with 12 bases between the two ends. Germline CDR1 is SNHLY and CDR2 is FYNNEI. The authors extracted RNA and reverse transcribed it into cDNA as the sequencing template. Sequencing was performed with immunoSEQ multiplex PCR; in TCRdb, only in-frame clones are kept and a portion is missing. The data contain 100,000 to 150,000 clones, 58% of them singletons. It was from alopecia areata patients that lesional scalp punch biopsies and peripheral blood were collected. CD4+ and CD8+ T cells were sorted from PBMCs.

The starting material was CD4+ T cells sorted from blood, obtained at week 0. The chain is built from TRBV2 and TRBJ2-7, with a weak D call TRBD1 (6 bases). The sequence was obtained from a human donor with alopecia areata. The CDR3 DNA sequence: TGTGCCAGCAGTGAGCAGCCGGGACACTACGAGCAGTACTTC. Residues: CASSEQPGHYEQYF.